Shown below are 5 T cell receptor beta chains from a single sample sequenced in a study of T cell repertoires in cytomegalovirus infection. TCRdb re-called the reads with MiXCR, one entry per CDR3 protein. The profile shows roughly 180,000 distinct CDR3 sequences, about 22% of them singletons. For these receptors, no antigen is known. Sequencing used CD8+ T cells from cultured PBMCs, obtained from culture after CMV antigen stimulation. Receptor source: a human donor in good health (CMV status not recorded). Some clones in this sample may be carry-over from other donors' samples.

The V gene is TRBV6-1, the J gene TRBJ1-6; D possibly corresponds to TRBD1 (5 bases). The CDR3 is 15 residues long. Trimming cost V 4 bases and J 6 bases, with 13 bases left between them. Germline V gene sequence: CDR1 MNHNS, CDR2 SASEGT. CDR3 protein: CASSARRGSNSPLHF. In nucleotides, the CDR3 is TGTGCCAGCAGTGCGAGGAGGGGCTCTAATTCACCCCTCCACTTT.

The chain couples TRBV7-2 to TRBJ1-2, with D perhaps matching TRBD1 (6 bases). The germline CDR1 and CDR2 sequences are SGHTA and FQGNSA. CDR3 length: 15 amino acids. V was cut by 5 bases and J by 6 bases, with 19 bases left in between. The CDR3 spells CASSGRPTGPDGYTF. The CDR3 coding sequence is TGTGCCAGCAGCGGACGACCCACAGGGCCAGATGGCTACACCTTC.

The genes are TRBV20-1 and TRBJ1-5, with a tentative D call TRBD1 (6 bases). V was cut by 5 bases and J by 4 bases, with 15 bases left in between. CDR1 is DFQATT and CDR2 is SNEGSKA in the germline V gene (reference sequence). This CDR3 is 14 amino acids long. Written as DNA, the CDR3 is TGCAGTGCTTCTAAGACAGGCGATAATCAGCCCCAGCATTTT. The encoded protein is CSASKTGDNQPQHF.

There are a few counts of this clonotype. This rearrangement joins TRBV7-2 to TRBJ2-1, with 9 bases lining up with TRBD2. The V gene end was trimmed by 0 bases and the J gene end by 6 bases; junction bases not matched to a gene: 9. This CDR3 contains 17 residues. CDR1 is SGHTA, CDR2 FQGNSA, per germline. The CDR3 DNA reads as TGTGCCAGCAGCTTAGCAGGGGCGGGGGGGCTTGGCAATGAGCAGTTCTTC. Amino acids: CASSLAGAGGLGNEQFF. The whole variable domain, remainder taken from reference TRBV7-2 and TRBJ2-1, is GAGVSQSPSNKVTEKGKDVELRCDPISGHTALYWYRQSLGQGLEFLIYFQGNSAPDKSGLPSDRFSAERTGGSVSTLTIQRTQQEDSAVYLCASSLAGAGGLGNEQFFGPGTRLTVL.

This sequence joins TRBV12-3 or TRBV12-4 and TRBJ2-1, with TRBD2 identical over 13 bases. After removal of 5 bases from V and 6 bases from J, the junction contained 4 bases not matched to a gene. The CDR3 contains 15 residues. CDR3 protein: CASSPTSGGTNEQFF. As DNA, the CDR3 is TGTGCCAGCAGTCCGACTAGCGGGGGGACCAATGAGCAGTTCTTC.